This T cell receptor beta chain derives from a study of T cell responses to AZD1222 COVID-19 vaccine. For this clone: Its antigen remains unidentified.

Libraries were prepared by immunoSEQ multiplex PCR; TCRdb keeps only in-frame clonotypes and omits some of them. The sample lists about 140,000 clones, roughly nine tenths occurring once. Whole-study findings and limits: Across the whole spike, CD4 TCRs peaked at regions 160-218 and 743-854. Repertoires in all cases were sampled only once the peak T cell response had passed. The study reported that nearly half of spike-specific TCRs target unmutated variant regions. Baseline seropositives among AZD1222 recipients totaled only five or six.

Sequencing used peripheral blood, obtained 28 days after the second dose of the MenACWY control vaccine. This TCR was recovered from an adult who received the MenACWY meningococcal vaccine as a control.

This CDR3 is CASSQGQDPDSPLHF. In DNA form, the CDR3 reads TGCGCCAGCAGCCAAGGACAGGATCCAGATTCACCCCTCCACTTT. The chain is built from TRBV4-1 and TRBJ1-6; TRBD1 might be the D (6 bases). CDR3 size: 15 residues. Germline lookup yields CDR1 MGHRA and CDR2 YSYEKL. Trimming took off 1 base at V and 8 bases at J, with 12 bases between the two ends.